The clone carrying this T cell receptor beta chain was counted once. This sample is drawn from a study of blood T cell repertoires in COVID-19. The CDR3 contains 13 residues. Between the trimmed V and J ends, which lost 3 bases and 9 bases, there was a span of 15 bases. Germline values: CDR1 DFQATT, CDR2 SNEGSKA (reference sequence). Per the original methods: Counts of nucleated cells, estimated from reference gene primer amplification, were obtained. TCRdb's table, derived via immunoSEQ multiplex PCR, lists solely in-frame clones and lacks some. V, J and clone size are those of that table, while D and trimming were read from the DNA. This table has over 250,000 clones, roughly 91% appearing once.

The chain has TRBV20-1 and TRBJ1-5; no definite D call. The receptor was derived from a woman in her sixties or seventies in a cohort exposed to, infected with or recovered from COVID-19 (not recorded which). Input material: PBMCs or T cells enriched from blood (not recorded which). CDR3: CSASERGPGPQHF. Written as DNA, the CDR3 is TGCAGTGCTAGTGAGCGCGGTCCGGGGCCCCAGCATTTT.